The source of this TCR beta chain is a study of spatial heterogeneity in lung cancer. Study-level information: Available follow-up PBMC samples were sequenced, at a median of roughly 2 years post-resection.

TCRdb re-called the 5' RACE reads with MiXCR, one entry per CDR3 protein. The top ten clones hold 1.9% of a sample with roughly 70,000 distinct CDR3 sequences, roughly 8.9% of them seen once. Specified time point: blood at routine non-recurrence follow-up after resection. The sequenced material consisted of unsorted whole RNA from tumor, nontumor lung or frozen PBMC. This clonotype was found many times. Germline CDR1 and CDR2: SEHNR and FQNEAQ (reference sequence). This CDR3 comprises 15 residues. Trimming removed 5 bases from V and 5 bases from J; junction bases left unmatched: 10. The chain carries TRBV7-9 and TRBJ2-5; 8 bases line up with TRBD1. The source material was PBMCs, sampled at follow-up. The source of this sequence is a female donor with early-stage non-small cell lung cancer. The DNA for the CDR3 is TGTGCCAGCAGCACGGGACAGGCAGGCGGGGAGACCCAGTACTTC. The encoded protein is CASSTGQAGGETQYF.